This entry lists 16 T cell receptor beta chains sequenced from one sample in a study of control samples from healthy donors and cancer patients. Sequencing was performed with immunoSEQ multiplex PCR; in TCRdb, only in-frame clones are kept and a portion is missing. This sample has 150,000 to 200,000 clones, with approximately 92% found just once. Sample: blood. The receptors were gathered from a woman aged 40 to 49 in good health.

This chain uses TRBV5-1 with TRBJ1-4; D is undetermined. The CDR3 extends over 15 amino acids. V lost 0 bases to trimming and J lost 5 bases, with 11 bases between them. Germline V CDR1 and CDR2: SGHRS, YFSETQ. CDR3: CASSLAPEMNEKLFF. For the CDR3, the DNA is TGCGCCAGCAGCTTGGCCCCGGAGATGAATGAAAAACTGTTTTTT.

The chain is built from TRBV6-5 and TRBJ1-1; D ambiguous. The CDR3 has 11 residues. The V end was cut by 4 bases, the J end by 3 bases, with 3 bases between. CDR1 and CDR2 (germline): MNHEY, SVGAGI. CDR3 protein: CASSSHTEAFF. The CDR3 DNA reads as TGTGCCAGCAGTTCTCACACTGAAGCTTTCTTT.

The chain links TRBV2 to TRBJ1-5, with D maybe TRBD1 (5 bases). The CDR3 is made up of 14 amino acids. Germline loops: CDR1 SNHLY, CDR2 FYNNEI. Trimming left V 5 bases short and J 0 bases short, with 8 bases between. The CDR3 DNA sequence: TGTGCCAGCAGTCCGACAGTTAGCAATCAGCCCCAGCATTTT. Protein product: CASSPTVSNQPQHF.

In DNA form, the CDR3 reads TGTGCCAGCAGTTATTCGGACGAGCAGTACTTC. It yields the protein CASSYSDEQYF. V and J are TRBV6-5 and TRBJ2-7; D gene unclear. The CDR3 sequence is 11 residues long. Per the germline V gene, CDR1 is MNHEY and CDR2 is SVGAGI. The V end was cut by 3 bases, the J end by 5 bases, with 5 bases between.

In DNA form, the CDR3 reads TGTGCCAGCAGCTTAGGACACCGGGGCGGGGAGCTGTTTTTT. Its translation: CASSLGHRGGELFF. The chain employs TRBV7-6 and TRBJ2-2, with D possibly TRBD2 on 5 matching bases. The germline CDR1 and CDR2 sequences are SGHVS and FNYEAQ. This CDR3 comprises 14 residues. V was clipped by 1 base and J by 7 bases, with 10 bases between them.

V gene TRBV28 combines with J gene TRBJ2-3; the D is unclear. There are 14 residues in the CDR3. V shed 4 bases and J shed 6 bases, with 14 bases lying between them. The V gene's germline CDR1 is MDHEN and CDR2 SYDVKM. The CDR3 sequence is CASSSSPAGDTQYF. CDR3 coding DNA: TGTGCCAGCAGTTCCTCTCCGGCCGGGGATACGCAGTATTTT.

V gene TRBV11-2 combines with J gene TRBJ1-1, with D possibly TRBD1 on 5 matching bases. CDR3 length: 17 residues. CDR1 SGHAT and CDR2 FQNNGV come from the germline V gene. V gave up 5 bases and J gave up 1 base, with 20 bases separating them. The CDR3 protein is CASSPWTLREGNTEAFF. CDR3 in DNA: TGTGCCAGCAGCCCGTGGACATTAAGGGAGGGGAACACTGAAGCTTTCTTT.

The rearrangement joins TRBV10-3 to TRBJ2-1, with D possibly being TRBD1 or TRBD2 (5 bases each). Deletions cut 3 bases from V and 7 bases from J, with 13 bases between. Germline V CDR1 and CDR2: ENHRY, SYGVKD. The CDR3 is made up of 14 amino acids. The CDR3 loop reads CAISENGWGNEQFF. The CDR3 nucleotides are TGTGCCATCAGTGAAAATGGGTGGGGGAATGAGCAGTTCTTC.

Only one count was recorded for this clone. This chain joins TRBV18 and TRBJ1-1; tentatively, D is TRBD1 (5 bases). The CDR3 is made up of 14 amino acids. Germline-derived CDR1 and CDR2 are KGHSH and LQKENI. The ends were cut back, 2 bases at V and 0 bases at J, with 7 bases in the middle. CDR3 region: CASSPDRLNTEAFF. As DNA, the CDR3 is TGTGCCAGCTCACCAGACAGACTGAACACTGAAGCTTTCTTT.

This clone is a singleton in its sample. The chain joins TRBV6-5 to TRBJ2-1; 12 bases agree with TRBD1. The V gene end was trimmed by 5 bases and the J gene end by 7 bases; junction bases not matched to a gene: 3. The CDR3 sequence is 14 residues long. Looked up from germline, CDR1 is MNHEY and CDR2 is SVGAGI. The CDR3 loop reads CASSPGQGANEQFF. The CDR3 DNA reads TGTGCCAGCAGTCCGGGACAGGGGGCGAATGAGCAGTTCTTC.

This rearrangement joins TRBV2 to TRBJ1-5; D is ambiguous. The germline V gene has CDR1 SNHLY and CDR2 FYNNEI. Between the trimmed V and J ends, which lost 8 bases and 2 bases, there was a span of 7 bases. The CDR3 extends over 12 amino acids. DNA of the CDR3: TGTGCCAGCGGGGAGGGCAATCAGCCCCAGCATTTT. It specifies CASGEGNQPQHF.

The chain carries TRBV27 and TRBJ2-7; 8 nucleotides agree with TRBD1. Germline V gene lookup returns CDR1 MNHEY and CDR2 SMNVEV (reference sequence). J was trimmed by 1 base and V by 4 bases; bases with no gene match: 3. The CDR3 runs to 14 residues. CDR3 in DNA: TGTGCCAGCAGTTCAACAGGGGGGTCCTACGAGCAGTACTTC. Amino acid sequence: CASSSTGGSYEQYF.

This rearrangement joins TRBV11-2 to TRBJ2-7; 9 bases agree with TRBD2. The length of the CDR3 is 15 residues. Germline CDR1 SGHAT, CDR2 FQNNGV. The V segment lost 1 base and the J segment 3 bases; nucleotides outside the gene matches: 4. The CDR3 reads CASSLGTSAIYEQYF. DNA of the CDR3: TGTGCCAGCAGCTTAGGGACTAGCGCGATCTACGAGCAGTACTTC.

The V gene is TRBV7-8, the J gene TRBJ1-2; TRBD1 matches 8 bases. Germline loops: CDR1 SGHVS, CDR2 FQNEAQ. The CDR3 is made up of 14 amino acids. The ends lost 5 bases at V and 4 bases at J; junction bases unmatched: 6. This CDR3 is CASSSRTGTYGYTF. The CDR3 DNA reads as TGTGCCAGCAGCAGTCGGACAGGGACCTATGGCTACACCTTC.

The gene calls are TRBV4-1 and TRBJ1-1; possible D gene TRBD1, 5 bases. The V and J ends lost 1 base and 6 bases respectively, with 9 bases between them. Germline V CDR1 and CDR2: MGHRA, YSYEKL. The length of the CDR3 is 13 residues. CDR3 sequence: CASSQAGDPEAFF. CDR3 DNA sequence: TGCGCCAGCAGCCAAGCGGGGGACCCTGAAGCTTTCTTT.

J is TRBJ2-1 and V is TRBV27; TRBD1 agrees at 8 bases. From germline, CDR1 is MNHEY and CDR2 SMNVEV (reference sequence). The CDR3 runs 12 residues. The V and J ends lost 9 bases and 12 bases, in that order; junction bases with no gene match: 10. The CDR3, as DNA: TGTGCCAGGAGGGTTGGGGACAGGAGGCAGTTCTTC. Its translation: CARRVGDRRQFF.